A selection of T cell receptor beta chains follows, all from one sample in a study of blood T cell repertoires in COVID-19. Sequencing was performed with immunoSEQ multiplex PCR; in TCRdb, only in-frame clones are kept and a portion is missing. The sample yields 200,000 or so clones, roughly 81% seen once. The sequenced sample was peripheral blood. Every receptor here comes from a man in his fifties or sixties who had recovered from COVID-19. CDR3s include the opening cysteine and the closing phenylalanine or tryptophan. Fields, in order: V gene, J gene, D gene, clone size, CDR3 protein, CDR3 DNA. The D gene is left open where the match is weak. Clone size appears in some rows only: once, few, many, or a class for an expanded clone.

V gene: TRBV11-2; J gene: TRBJ2-7; D gene: TRBD1; clone size: once; CDR3 protein: CASSLEGTASTYEQYF; CDR3 DNA: TGTGCCAGCAGCTTAGAAGGGACAGCCAGTACCTACGAGCAGTACTTC
V gene: TRBV14; J gene: TRBJ2-1; D gene: TRBD1; clone size: .; CDR3 protein: CASSSWTGRNEQFF; CDR3 DNA: TGTGCCAGCAGCTCTTGGACAGGGCGCAATGAGCAGTTCTTC
V gene: TRBV6-5; J gene: TRBJ1-2; D gene: .; clone size: few; CDR3 protein: CASVPSTGLYGYTF; CDR3 DNA: TGTGCCAGCGTGCCTTCGACAGGTCTCTATGGCTACACCTTC
V gene: TRBV7-9; J gene: TRBJ2-7; D gene: TRBD2; clone size: .; CDR3 protein: CASSFPSGRAGGEYEQYF; CDR3 DNA: TGTGCCAGCAGCTTCCCCAGCGGGAGGGCCGGGGGGGAGTACGAGCAGTACTTC
V gene: TRBV28; J gene: TRBJ2-1; D gene: TRBD2; clone size: .; CDR3 protein: CASRKGLAGVNNEQFF; CDR3 DNA: TGTGCCAGCAGGAAGGGACTAGCGGGAGTCAACAATGAGCAGTTCTTC
V gene: TRBV11-2; J gene: TRBJ2-7; D gene: .; clone size: once; CDR3 protein: CASSYVVLAAYEQYF; CDR3 DNA: TGTGCCAGCAGCTATGTAGTGTTAGCGGCCTACGAGCAGTACTTC
V gene: TRBV2; J gene: TRBJ2-2; D gene: .; clone size: few; CDR3 protein: CASSELRTGELFF; CDR3 DNA: TGTGCCAGCAGTGAATTGAGGACCGGGGAGCTGTTTTTT
V gene: TRBV9; J gene: TRBJ2-7; D gene: TRBD1; clone size: many; CDR3 protein: CASSVSGTGQYEQYF; CDR3 DNA: TGTGCCAGCAGCGTATCCGGGACAGGGCAGTACGAGCAGTACTTC
V gene: TRBV27; J gene: TRBJ2-3; D gene: .; clone size: .; CDR3 protein: CASRTRVLDTQYF; CDR3 DNA: TGTGCCAGCAGGACCAGGGTTCTGGATACGCAGTATTTT
V gene: TRBV6-1; J gene: TRBJ2-3; D gene: .; clone size: .; CDR3 protein: CASSEGSAYRTDTQYF; CDR3 DNA: TGTGCCAGCAGTGAAGGTAGCGCCTATCGCACAGATACGCAGTATTTT
V gene: TRBV27; J gene: TRBJ2-5; D gene: TRBD1; clone size: .; CDR3 protein: CASSRTGGKTQYF; CDR3 DNA: TGTGCCAGCAGTCGCACAGGGGGTAAGACCCAGTACTTC
V gene: TRBV7-2; J gene: TRBJ2-3; D gene: TRBD1; clone size: .; CDR3 protein: CASSARQGSTDTQYF; CDR3 DNA: TGTGCCAGCAGCGCGCGACAGGGAAGCACAGATACGCAGTATTTT
V gene: TRBV6-5; J gene: TRBJ2-7; D gene: .; clone size: .; CDR3 protein: CASSYGSRGAHYEQYF; CDR3 DNA: TGTGCCAGCAGTTACGGCTCCCGGGGGGCCCACTACGAGCAGTACTTC
V gene: TRBV5-4; J gene: TRBJ1-1; D gene: .; clone size: .; CDR3 protein: CASSLDAGEGDTEAFF; CDR3 DNA: TGTGCCAGCAGCTTAGACGCAGGGGAAGGGGACACTGAAGCTTTCTTT
V gene: TRBV19; J gene: TRBJ2-7; D gene: .; clone size: few; CDR3 protein: CASSTGGTGSYEQYF; CDR3 DNA: TGTGCCAGTAGTACTGGGGGGACGGGATCCTACGAGCAGTACTTC
V gene: TRBV12-3/TRBV12-4; J gene: TRBJ2-5; D gene: TRBD1; clone size: .; CDR3 protein: CASMRTGEETQYF; CDR3 DNA: TGTGCCAGCATGAGGACAGGGGAAGAGACCCAGTACTTC
V gene: TRBV24-1; J gene: TRBJ2-2; D gene: .; clone size: .; CDR3 protein: CATAKTGTGELFF; CDR3 DNA: TGTGCCACCGCGAAGACGGGGACCGGGGAGCTGTTTTTT
V gene: TRBV11-2; J gene: TRBJ2-1; D gene: TRBD2; clone size: .; CDR3 protein: CASSSGLAGYNYNEQFF; CDR3 DNA: TGTGCCAGCAGCTCGGGACTAGCGGGATACAACTACAATGAGCAGTTCTTC
V gene: TRBV28; J gene: TRBJ2-6; D gene: TRBD2; clone size: .; CDR3 protein: CASSSHGAGGSGANVLTF; CDR3 DNA: TGTGCCAGCAGTTCCCACGGGGCGGGAGGTTCGGGGGCCAACGTCCTGACTTTC
V gene: TRBV28; J gene: TRBJ1-5; D gene: .; clone size: .; CDR3 protein: CASSFRRATNQPQHF; CDR3 DNA: TGTGCCAGCAGTTTCCGCAGGGCTACCAATCAGCCCCAGCATTTT
V gene: TRBV10-3; J gene: TRBJ2-7; D gene: .; clone size: .; CDR3 protein: CAISENPAGYEQYF; CDR3 DNA: TGTGCCATCAGTGAGAACCCAGCGGGCTACGAGCAGTACTTC
V gene: TRBV6-5; J gene: TRBJ1-4; D gene: .; clone size: .; CDR3 protein: CAGGGREGTNEKLFF; CDR3 DNA: TGTGCCGGCGGGGGGCGCGAAGGAACTAATGAAAAACTGTTTTTT
V gene: TRBV28; J gene: TRBJ1-2; D gene: TRBD1; clone size: .; CDR3 protein: CASRTGGVVGYGYTF; CDR3 DNA: TGTGCCAGCAGGACAGGGGGAGTGGTTGGCTATGGCTACACCTTC
V gene: TRBV27; J gene: TRBJ1-6; D gene: .; clone size: .; CDR3 protein: CASSFRGENSPLHF; CDR3 DNA: TGTGCCAGCAGTTTCAGGGGTGAGAATTCACCCCTCCACTTT
V gene: TRBV5-1; J gene: TRBJ2-1; D gene: TRBD2; clone size: .; CDR3 protein: CASSSTENRTSGKTEQFF; CDR3 DNA: TGCGCCAGCAGCTCCACAGAAAATAGGACTAGCGGGAAGACTGAGCAGTTCTTC
V gene: TRBV7-2; J gene: TRBJ1-4; D gene: TRBD1; clone size: .; CDR3 protein: CASSTYVAGGEKLFF; CDR3 DNA: TGTGCCAGCAGCACATACGTGGCAGGGGGTGAAAAACTGTTTTTT
V gene: TRBV3-1/TRBV3-2; J gene: TRBJ2-2; D gene: .; clone size: .; CDR3 protein: CASSYERYTGELFF; CDR3 DNA: TGTGCCAGCAGCTACGAGCGGTACACCGGGGAGCTGTTTTTT
V gene: TRBV3-1/TRBV3-2; J gene: TRBJ2-2; D gene: .; clone size: .; CDR3 protein: CASSRGFGELFF; CDR3 DNA: TGTGCCAGCAGCAGAGGATTCGGGGAGCTGTTTTTT
V gene: TRBV6-1; J gene: TRBJ1-4; D gene: TRBD1; clone size: .; CDR3 protein: CASSAYTGATNEKLFF; CDR3 DNA: TGTGCCAGCAGTGCCTATACAGGGGCAACTAATGAAAAACTGTTTTTT
V gene: TRBV27; J gene: TRBJ2-3; D gene: TRBD2; clone size: .; CDR3 protein: CASSSRLAGPLDTQYF; CDR3 DNA: TGTGCCAGCAGTTCTCGACTAGCGGGACCCCTAGATACGCAGTATTTT
V gene: TRBV28; J gene: TRBJ2-7; D gene: .; clone size: .; CDR3 protein: CASSFEVRGEQYF; CDR3 DNA: TGTGCCAGCAGTTTCGAAGTTAGGGGCGAGCAGTACTTC
V gene: TRBV5-1; J gene: TRBJ2-3; D gene: TRBD2; clone size: .; CDR3 protein: CASSPRTSGTITDTQYF; CDR3 DNA: TGCGCCAGCAGCCCCAGGACTAGCGGGACAATCACAGATACGCAGTATTTT
V gene: TRBV27; J gene: TRBJ2-1; D gene: TRBD2; clone size: .; CDR3 protein: CASSLLVAGSYNEQFF; CDR3 DNA: TGTGCCAGCAGTTTATTAGTAGCGGGGTCCTACAATGAGCAGTTCTTC
V gene: TRBV6-5; J gene: TRBJ1-6; D gene: TRBD1; clone size: .; CDR3 protein: CASSHRQGNNSPLHF; CDR3 DNA: TGTGCCAGCAGCCACAGACAGGGAAATAATTCACCCCTCCACTTT
V gene: TRBV5-1; J gene: TRBJ2-5; D gene: TRBD2; clone size: .; CDR3 protein: CASSWTSGQETQYF; CDR3 DNA: TGCGCCAGCAGTTGGACTAGCGGACAAGAGACCCAGTACTTC
V gene: TRBV27; J gene: TRBJ2-7; D gene: TRBD2; clone size: once; CDR3 protein: CASSPGLAGYEQYF; CDR3 DNA: TGTGCCAGCAGTCCGGGACTAGCGGGCTACGAGCAGTACTTC
V gene: TRBV2; J gene: TRBJ1-1; D gene: TRBD1; clone size: .; CDR3 protein: CATSGQGATEAFF; CDR3 DNA: TGTGCCACCTCCGGACAGGGGGCGACTGAAGCTTTCTTT
V gene: TRBV10-2; J gene: TRBJ1-6; D gene: .; clone size: .; CDR3 protein: CASSVGGHSPLHF; CDR3 DNA: TGCGCCAGCAGTGTTGGGGGCCATTCACCCCTCCACTTT
V gene: TRBV6-5; J gene: TRBJ1-1; D gene: .; clone size: .; CDR3 protein: CASSYSRGGEAFF; CDR3 DNA: TGTGCCAGCAGTTACTCCAGGGGTGGTGAAGCTTTCTTT
V gene: TRBV27; J gene: TRBJ2-1; D gene: .; clone size: .; CDR3 protein: CASSLRWGDEQFF; CDR3 DNA: TGTGCCAGCAGTTTGAGGTGGGGGGATGAGCAGTTCTTC
V gene: TRBV3-1/TRBV3-2; J gene: TRBJ1-1; D gene: .; clone size: once; CDR3 protein: CASSAGRNTEAFF; CDR3 DNA: TGTGCCAGCAGCGCAGGAAGGAACACTGAAGCTTTCTTT
V gene: TRBV28; J gene: TRBJ2-2; D gene: .; clone size: .; CDR3 protein: CASSENRANTGELFF; CDR3 DNA: TGTGCCAGCAGTGAGAACAGGGCGAACACCGGGGAGCTGTTTTTT
V gene: TRBV2; J gene: TRBJ2-2; D gene: TRBD2; clone size: .; CDR3 protein: CASSGAGGNTGELFF; CDR3 DNA: TGTGCCAGCAGCGGAGCGGGAGGTAACACCGGGGAGCTGTTTTTT
V gene: TRBV7-9; J gene: TRBJ1-2; D gene: TRBD1; clone size: few; CDR3 protein: CASSRGQAAGYTF; CDR3 DNA: TGTGCCAGCAGCCGGGGACAGGCGGCGGGCTACACCTTC
V gene: TRBV3-1/TRBV3-2; J gene: TRBJ2-2; D gene: TRBD2; clone size: .; CDR3 protein: CASRREYTGELFF; CDR3 DNA: TGTGCCAGCAGGCGGGAGTACACCGGGGAGCTGTTTTTT
V gene: TRBV28; J gene: TRBJ1-2; D gene: TRBD1; clone size: .; CDR3 protein: CASRTPPGTAANYGYTF; CDR3 DNA: TGTGCCAGCAGAACCCCCCCCGGGACAGCTGCTAACTATGGCTACACCTTC
V gene: TRBV19; J gene: TRBJ2-1; D gene: TRBD2; clone size: .; CDR3 protein: CASSIPGLARDEQFF; CDR3 DNA: TGTGCCAGTAGTATACCGGGACTAGCGAGAGATGAGCAGTTCTTC
V gene: TRBV29-1; J gene: TRBJ2-1; D gene: TRBD2; clone size: .; CDR3 protein: CSVLAGVEQFF; CDR3 DNA: TGCAGCGTTCTAGCGGGAGTTGAGCAGTTCTTC
V gene: TRBV7-2; J gene: TRBJ1-1; D gene: .; clone size: .; CDR3 protein: CASSSVRGSGGFF; CDR3 DNA: TGTGCCAGCAGCTCTGTCAGGGGTAGTGGTGGTTTCTTT
V gene: TRBV4-2; J gene: TRBJ2-3; D gene: .; clone size: .; CDR3 protein: CASSQPGPFTDTQYF; CDR3 DNA: TGTGCCAGCAGCCAACCTGGGCCTTTCACAGATACGCAGTATTTT
V gene: TRBV30; J gene: TRBJ1-4; D gene: .; clone size: .; CDR3 protein: CAWSVSGRAEKLFF; CDR3 DNA: TGTGCCTGGAGTGTATCCGGGAGGGCTGAAAAACTGTTTTTT
V gene: TRBV27; J gene: TRBJ2-7; D gene: .; clone size: .; CDR3 protein: CASSLRGPYEQYF; CDR3 DNA: TGTGCCAGCAGTTTAAGGGGCCCCTACGAGCAGTACTTC
V gene: TRBV28; J gene: TRBJ2-1; D gene: TRBD2; clone size: few; CDR3 protein: CASSRLAEYNEQFF; CDR3 DNA: TGTGCCAGCAGCCGACTAGCGGAGTACAATGAGCAGTTCTTC
V gene: TRBV5-5; J gene: TRBJ1-2; D gene: TRBD1; clone size: .; CDR3 protein: CASSLQNRGRYGYTF; CDR3 DNA: TGTGCCAGCAGCTTGCAGAACAGGGGGCGGTATGGCTACACCTTC
V gene: TRBV6-5; J gene: TRBJ1-2; D gene: .; clone size: .; CDR3 protein: CASSYEPSVTYGYTF; CDR3 DNA: TGTGCCAGCAGTTACGAGCCTTCCGTTACCTATGGCTACACCTTC
V gene: TRBV3-1/TRBV3-2; J gene: TRBJ2-3; D gene: TRBD2; clone size: .; CDR3 protein: CASSQDPAGGLDTQYF; CDR3 DNA: TGTGCCAGCAGCCAAGATCCAGCGGGAGGATTAGATACGCAGTATTTT
V gene: TRBV11-3; J gene: TRBJ2-5; D gene: TRBD2; clone size: .; CDR3 protein: CASSETSGSKTQYF; CDR3 DNA: TGTGCCAGCAGCGAAACTAGCGGGAGTAAGACCCAGTACTTC
V gene: TRBV18; J gene: TRBJ2-7; D gene: .; clone size: .; CDR3 protein: CASSPLDGGREQYF; CDR3 DNA: TGTGCCAGCTCACCTTTGGACGGGGGTCGGGAGCAGTACTTC